The 32 T cell receptor beta chains below come from one sample, sequenced in a study of shared clonotypes between healthy human individuals. TCRdb's copy holds only in-frame clones and misses some; the assay was immunoSEQ multiplex PCR. The sample yields 2 million to 2.5 million clones, under 95% seen once. The sequenced sample was naive CD4+ T cells from PBMCs. As to subset: CD45RA+ positively selected. The source of these receptors is a young man in good health. Some clones in this sample may be carry-over from other donors' samples.

As regards this clone: Other nucleotide sequences in the sample specify the same CDR3. The chain has TRBV28 and TRBJ1-2; no definite D call. This CDR3 spans 12 amino acids. Germline CDR1 is MDHEN and CDR2 is SYDVKM. V lost 4 bases and J lost 4, with 7 bases in between. The CDR3, as DNA: TGTGCCAGCAGTTCCTCCCCCTATGGCTACACCTTC. Protein: CASSSSPYGYTF.

V is TRBV19 and J is TRBJ2-4, with a possible D match to TRBD2 (6 bases). Per germline, CDR1 LNHDA and CDR2 SQIVND (reference sequence). CDR3 length equals 17 residues. V was shortened by 7 bases and J by 0 bases, with 19 bases between the two germline ends. The CDR3 sequence is CASTRRTSGGAKNIQYF. As DNA, the CDR3 is TGTGCCAGTACCCGCCGGACCTCCGGGGGAGCCAAAAACATTCAGTACTTC.

The J gene is TRBJ2-1, the V gene TRBV18, with 13 bases lining up with TRBD2. Germline V CDR1 and CDR2: KGHSH, LQKENI. This CDR3 is 15 amino acids long. The trim removed 6 bases at V and 4 bases at J, leaving 3 bases unmatched. The CDR3 coding sequence is TGTGCCAGCTCGTCGGGACTAGCGGGATACAATGAGCAGTTCTTC. It specifies CASSSGLAGYNEQFF.

This rearrangement joins TRBV7-9 to TRBJ2-5; TRBD2 matches 9 bases. V trimming: 1 base; J trimming: 4 bases; junction bases outside the gene matches: 4. The CDR3 loop spans 15 amino acids. Germline V gene data show CDR1 as SEHNR and CDR2 as FQNEAQ (reference sequence). The CDR3 region has the DNA TGTGCCAGCAGCTTAGATGGCGGGAGGGGAGAGACCCAGTACTTC. Residues: CASSLDGGRGETQYF.

The chain is built from TRBV18 and TRBJ2-3; D perhaps matches TRBD1 (6 bases). CDR3 length: 14 amino acids. V was clipped by 4 bases and J by 2 bases, with 10 bases between them. The germline CDR1 and CDR2 sequences are KGHSH and LQKENI. The CDR3, as DNA: TGTGCCAGCTCACGGGACAAGTACACAGATACGCAGTATTTT. It is translated as CASSRDKYTDTQYF.

This CDR3 is CASSSPPATPDNEQFF. The CDR3 DNA reads as TGTGCCAGCAGCTCCCCCCCCGCCACCCCCGACAATGAGCAGTTCTTC. V usage is TRBV7-3 and J usage is TRBJ2-1, with D unclear. The CDR3 runs 16 residues. Germline V gene data show CDR1 as SGHTA and CDR2 as FQGTGA. V was shortened by 4 bases and J by 5 bases, with 18 bases between the two germline ends.

The gene calls are TRBV18 and TRBJ2-1; D may be TRBD1 (6 bases). The CDR3 consists of 13 residues. V lost 4 bases, J lost 7 bases, and 11 bases lay in between. Germline V CDR1 and CDR2: KGHSH, LQKENI. CDR3 DNA: TGTGCCAGCTCACAAGGGACACAGAATGAGCAGTTCTTC. It translates to CASSQGTQNEQFF.

The chain links TRBV27 to TRBJ2-7; 9 nucleotides align to TRBD1. The V gene's germline CDR1 is MNHEY and CDR2 SMNVEV (reference sequence). This CDR3 spans 15 amino acids. The trim removed 6 bases at V and 2 bases at J, leaving 8 bases unmatched. CDR3 DNA: TGTGCCAGCAGGCCCAGGACAGGGGATACCTACGAGCAGTACTTC. The encoded protein is CASRPRTGDTYEQYF.

The chain combines TRBV19 with TRBJ1-5, with D possibly being TRBD1 (5 bases). Per germline, CDR1 LNHDA and CDR2 SQIVND (reference sequence). The CDR3 is made up of 13 amino acids. Trimming shortened V by 6 bases and J by 5 bases, and 11 bases separated the two germline ends. This CDR3 reads CASSPSGYQPQHF. The CDR3 DNA follows: TGTGCCAGTAGCCCTTCAGGGTATCAGCCCCAGCATTTT. Full variable domain (remainder filled in from reference TRBV19 and TRBJ1-5): DGGITQSPKYLFRKEGQNVTLSCEQNLNHDAMYWYRQDPGQGLRLIYYSQIVNDFQKGDIAEGYSVSREKKESFPLTVTSAQKNPTAFYLCASSPSGYQPQHFGDGTRLSIL.

The V gene is TRBV19, the J gene TRBJ2-7, with D unresolved. Germline CDR1 LNHDA, CDR2 SQIVND (reference sequence). Trimming took 0 bases from V and 0 from J, leaving 9 bases between them. CDR3 length: 15 residues. The CDR3 nucleotides are TGTGCCAGTAGTATAGATTACGGTGGCTCCTACGAGCAGTACTTC. Translated: CASSIDYGGSYEQYF.

The chain recombines TRBV25-1 with TRBJ2-7, with 11 bases fitting TRBD2. J was trimmed by 3 bases and V by 6 bases; bases with no gene match: 7. The CDR3 is 15 residues long. The germline gives CDR1 MGHDK, CDR2 SYGVNS. The CDR3 DNA reads TGTGCCAGCAGCGAGTCGGGGACTAGCGGCTACGAGCAGTACTTC. Its protein product is CASSESGTSGYEQYF.

The chain uses TRBV10-1 and TRBJ1-2; no clear D. V was trimmed by 4 bases and J by 4 bases, leaving 10 bases between them. There are 13 residues in the CDR3. In germline, CDR1 is WNHNN, CDR2 SYGVQD (reference sequence). The DNA of the CDR3 is TGCGCCAGCAGTGTGTCGGCTCCCTATGGCTACACCTTC. Encoded protein: CASSVSAPYGYTF.

The chain uses TRBV11-2 and TRBJ2-3; D ambiguous. Trimming pared 3 bases from V and 2 bases from J, leaving 12 bases between. This CDR3 has 15 residues. Germline V gene lookup returns CDR1 SGHAT and CDR2 FQNNGV. CDR3 protein: CASSFAPLNTDTQYF. The DNA of the CDR3 is TGTGCCAGCAGCTTCGCTCCCCTCAACACAGATACGCAGTATTTT.

The CDR3 nucleotides read TGTGCCAGCAGTTACGGCGGTTTCGGTCAGCCCCAGCATTTT. Translation gives CASSYGGFGQPQHF. This chain links TRBV6-6 with TRBJ1-5; D remains unclear. The germline V gene encodes CDR1 MNHNY and CDR2 SVGAGI (reference sequence). The germline V and J ends were trimmed by 2 bases and 6 bases, with 11 bases remaining between them. The CDR3 has 14 residues.

The rearrangement joins TRBV5-1 to TRBJ1-4; D unresolved. Germline lookup yields CDR1 SGHRS and CDR2 YFSETQ. The CDR3 contains 16 residues. Trimming took 0 bases from V and 8 from J, leaving 17 bases between them. CDR3 DNA sequence: TGCGCCAGCAGCTTGGGGGGTACATACCATGGAGAAAAACTGTTTTTT. Translation gives CASSLGGTYHGEKLFF. Full variable domain (outside the CDR3, taken from reference TRBV5-1 and TRBJ1-4): KAGVTQTPRYLIKTRGQQVTLSCSPISGHRSVSWYQQTPGQGLQFLFEYFSETQRNKGNFPGRFSGRQFSNSRSEMNVSTLELGDSALYLCASSLGGTYHGEKLFFGSGTQLSVL.

V gene TRBV2 combines with J gene TRBJ1-1; no definite D call. CDR1 and CDR2 (germline): SNHLY, FYNNEI. V was shortened by 6 bases and J by 2 bases, with 10 bases between the two germline ends. The CDR3 contains 13 residues. CDR3 DNA sequence: TGTGCCAGCAGACCCAGAGAAAACACTGAAGCTTTCTTT. Residues: CASRPRENTEAFF.

The chain recombines TRBV7-8 with TRBJ2-2; 10 nucleotides agree with TRBD2. Germline assignment: CDR1 SGHVS and CDR2 FQNEAQ. The CDR3 covers 17 residues. The junction had 8 bases not matched to a gene; V was cut back by 1 base and J by 6 bases. The CDR3 region is CASSLEAGGPFAGELFF. The CDR3 nucleotides read TGTGCCAGCAGCTTAGAAGCGGGAGGGCCTTTTGCCGGGGAGCTGTTTTTT. Variable domain in full (rest from reference TRBV7-8 and TRBJ2-2): GAGVSQSPRYKVAKRGQDVALRCDPISGHVSLFWYQQALGQGPEFLTYFQNEAQLDKSGLPSDRFFAERPEGSVSTLKIQRTQQEDSAVYLCASSLEAGGPFAGELFFGEGSRLTVL.

This clone is a singleton in its sample. The rearrangement uses TRBV28 and TRBJ2-7, with 9 bases lining up with TRBD2. V shed 8 bases, J shed 5 bases, and the junction held 7 bases outside the gene matches. This CDR3 contains 13 residues. The germline gives CDR1 MDHEN, CDR2 SYDVKM. CDR3 amino acids: CASVSGSANEQYF. Written as DNA, the CDR3 is TGTGCCAGCGTTAGCGGGAGTGCAAACGAGCAGTACTTC.

Regarding this clone: Other DNA variants within this sample encode the same CDR3. The chain employs TRBV28 and TRBJ2-5; D is ambiguous. CDR3 length: 11 residues. V lost 5 bases and J lost 3, with 4 bases in between. Germline V gene lookup returns CDR1 MDHEN and CDR2 SYDVKM. CDR3 residues: CASSKEETQYF. CDR3 DNA: TGTGCCAGCAGTAAGGAAGAGACCCAGTACTTC.

About this clone itself: At one end, the junction sequence differs from germline, possibly due to a read error. The chain links TRBV7-9 to TRBJ1-2; D gene uncertain. Germline lookup yields CDR1 SEHNR and CDR2 FQNEAQ (reference sequence). The CDR3 is made up of 17 amino acids. CDR3 DNA sequence: TGCGCCAGCAGCATCACTAGTCACGGAGGAAAGACCTATGGCTACACCTTC. Its protein product is CASSITSHGGKTYGYTF.

The genes are TRBV10-1 and TRBJ2-5; D possibly matches TRBD1 or TRBD2 (5 bases each). Germline V gene sequence: CDR1 WNHNN, CDR2 SYGVQD (reference sequence). The length of the CDR3 is 14 residues. The V end was cut by 2 bases, the J end by 11 bases, with 18 bases between. The CDR3 sequence: CASSEGTAVGEQYF. CDR3 nucleotide sequence: TGCGCCAGCAGTGAGGGGACGGCGGTGGGAGAGCAGTACTTC.

J is TRBJ2-2 and V is TRBV6-1; no reliable D call. The V gene lost 5 bases and the J gene lost 1 base, with 8 bases spanning the gap. The CDR3 sequence is 14 residues long. Germline CDR1 reads MNHNS; CDR2 reads SASEGT. The CDR3 is CASSSYGNTGELFF. Written as DNA, the CDR3 is TGTGCCAGCAGTAGTTACGGGAACACCGGGGAGCTGTTTTTT.

This sequence joins TRBV11-2 and TRBJ1-1; D unclear. V lost 0 bases and J lost 3, with 5 bases in between. This CDR3 has 13 residues. Germline V CDR1 and CDR2: SGHAT, FQNNGV. The CDR3 DNA follows: TGTGCCAGCAGCTTAGATATGGACACTGAAGCTTTCTTT. Translating it yields CASSLDMDTEAFF.

The V and J genes are TRBV10-2 and TRBJ2-7, with 7 bases matching TRBD1. Germline lookup yields CDR1 WSHSY and CDR2 SAAADI. V was clipped by 8 bases and J by 2 bases; unmatched bases: 6. The CDR3 runs 13 residues. In DNA, the CDR3 is TGCGCCAGCGACGACAGGGATCCCTACGAGCAGTACTTC. As protein: CASDDRDPYEQYF.

The CDR3 DNA reads TGTGCCAGCAGCTTATTGGCCGGAGACACTGAAGCTTTCTTT. It translates to CASSLLAGDTEAFF. The chain joins TRBV5-6 to TRBJ1-1; D is uncertain. From germline, CDR1 is SGHDT and CDR2 YYEEEE. V was clipped by 2 bases and J by 3 bases, with 11 bases between them. There are 14 residues in the CDR3.

The CDR3 region is CASSLVQQKGGTEAFF. The CDR3 DNA reads TGTGCCAGCAGCTTAGTCCAACAGAAGGGGGGCACTGAAGCTTTCTTT. The chain links TRBV7-2 to TRBJ1-1; the D gene is possibly TRBD1 (6 bases). The germline V gene has CDR1 SGHTA and CDR2 FQGNSA. The V and J ends lost 1 base and 4 bases respectively, with 16 bases between them. The CDR3 extends over 16 amino acids.

The chain is built from TRBV27 and TRBJ2-7; a weak D match, TRBD1 (5 bases). Germline V gene sequence: CDR1 MNHEY, CDR2 SMNVEV (reference sequence). Deletions cut 2 bases from V and 4 bases from J, with 15 bases between. The CDR3 is 15 residues long. CDR3 in amino acids: CASSLSTGPTYEQYF. CDR3 sequence (DNA): TGTGCCAGCAGTTTAAGTACAGGCCCCACTTACGAGCAGTACTTC.

The chain carries TRBV7-8 and TRBJ2-1, with 8 bases fitting TRBD2. This CDR3 contains 14 residues. Germline-derived CDR1 and CDR2 are SGHVS and FQNEAQ. V trimming: 7 bases; J trimming: 3 bases; junction bases outside the gene matches: 5. This CDR3 reads CASTKRELYNEQFF. For the CDR3, the DNA is TGTGCCAGCACAAAGCGGGAGCTCTACAATGAGCAGTTCTTC.

The chain joins TRBV5-1 to TRBJ1-3, with a weak D call TRBD1 (6 bases). V was clipped by 5 bases and J by 3 bases, with 12 bases between them. The germline V gene has CDR1 SGHRS and CDR2 YFSETQ. CDR3 length equals 14 residues. The CDR3, as DNA: TGCGCCAGCAGTGACAGGAGGAGTGGAAACACCATATATTTT. It is translated as CASSDRRSGNTIYF.

The chain uses TRBV5-5 and TRBJ1-5; a possible D gene is TRBD1 (6 bases). V was shortened by 0 bases and J by 7 bases, with 11 bases between the two germline ends. The CDR3 consists of 14 residues. Germline V gene sequence: CDR1 SGHKS, CDR2 YYEKEE (reference sequence). This chain's CDR3 is CASSLATGSQPQHF. CDR3 bases: TGTGCCAGCAGCTTGGCCACAGGGTCCCAGCCCCAGCATTTT.

V usage is TRBV14 and J usage is TRBJ2-3; 8 bases align to TRBD2. The CDR3 extends over 18 amino acids. The V gene end was trimmed by 0 bases and the J gene end by 7 bases; junction bases not matched to a gene: 15. Germline loops: CDR1 SGHDN, CDR2 FVKESK. This chain's CDR3 is CASSQDRRAGGRMNTQYF. For the CDR3, the DNA is TGTGCCAGCAGCCAAGATCGGAGGGCGGGAGGCCGCATGAATACGCAGTATTTT. Supplemented by reference TRBV14 and TRBJ2-3, the full variable domain reads EAGVTQFPSHSVIEKGQTVTLRCDPISGHDNLYWYRRVMGKEIKFLLHFVKESKQDESGMPNNRFLAERTGGTYSTLKVQPAELEDSGVYFCASSQDRRAGGRMNTQYFGPGTRLTVL.

This clone was seen a handful of times. The V call is TRBV18, the J call TRBJ1-5; D gene unclear. Trimming shortened V by 0 bases and J by 2 bases, and 11 bases separated the two germline ends. The CDR3 extends over 16 amino acids. Germline V lookup: CDR1 KGHSH, CDR2 LQKENI. For the CDR3, the DNA is TGTGCCAGCTCACCACCAAGGGTGGGTGGCAATCAGCCCCAGCATTTT. Translating gives CASSPPRVGGNQPQHF.